The entry that follows covers one T cell receptor beta chain sequence. Germline loops: CDR1 SEHNR, CDR2 FQNEAQ (reference sequence). Trimming removed 8 bases from V and 0 bases from J, with 11 bases in between. The CDR3 spans 13 residues. The data were taken from a study of CD8 T cells in Susac syndrome. After extraction with the RNeasy kit, 0.5 to 1 ug of the RNA was reverse transcribed using random hexamers. TCRdb analysed the immunoSEQ multiplex PCR reads with MiXCR anew, one entry per CDR3 protein. Among about 430,000 distinct CDR3 sequences listed, 75% to 90% were seen once. The origin of this receptor is a human donor with multiple sclerosis. This chain joins TRBV7-9 and TRBJ2-7; D is undetermined. Sequencing was performed on CD8+ T cells from PBMCs. The CDR3 here is CASETFSSYEQYF. CDR3 DNA: TGTGCCAGCGAGACTTTTAGCTCCTACGAGCAGTACTTC. Drawing the rest from reference TRBV7-9 and TRBJ2-7, the complete variable domain is DTGVSQNPRHKITKRGQNVTFRCDPISEHNRLYWYRQTLGQGPEFLTYFQNEAQLEKSRLLSDRFSAERPKGSFSTLEIQRTEQGDSAMYLCASETFSSYEQYFGPGTRLTVT.